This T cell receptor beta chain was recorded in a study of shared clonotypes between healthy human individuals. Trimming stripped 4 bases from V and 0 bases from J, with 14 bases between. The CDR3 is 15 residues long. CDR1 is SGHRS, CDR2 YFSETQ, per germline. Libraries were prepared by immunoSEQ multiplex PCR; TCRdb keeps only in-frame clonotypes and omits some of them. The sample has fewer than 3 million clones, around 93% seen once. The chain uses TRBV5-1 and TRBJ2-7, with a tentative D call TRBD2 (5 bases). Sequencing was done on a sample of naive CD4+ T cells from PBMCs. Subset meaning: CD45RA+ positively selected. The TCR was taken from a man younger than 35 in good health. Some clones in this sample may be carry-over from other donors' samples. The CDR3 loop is CASSLRASNSYEQYF. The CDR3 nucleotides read TGCGCCAGCAGCCTGAGGGCTAGCAACTCCTACGAGCAGTACTTC.